These 30 T cell receptor beta chains were sequenced from one sample in a study of beta chain features in type 1 diabetes. Findings of the study overall: Among patients with Type 1 diabetes, TCRB CDR3s were moderately but significantly shorter in every one of the four CD4+ subsets.

These receptors' antigens are unknown. What was sequenced were expressed TCRB transcripts, since all of the isolated RNA had been reverse transcribed. Assay used: immunoSEQ multiplex PCR; TCRdb lists only in-frame clones, some missing. The profile shows under 400,000 clones, over 10% of them singletons. The sequenced sample was naive CD4+ T cells from blood. The receptors come from a young woman with type 1 diabetes.

The chain joins TRBV11-2 to TRBJ2-1; 10 nucleotides line up with TRBD2. Germline V gives CDR1 SGHAT, CDR2 FQNNGV. Germline trimming cut 2 bases from V and 6 bases from J; bases unmatched to any gene: 7. The CDR3 contains 16 residues. The DNA of the CDR3 is TGTGCCAGCAGCTTACCAGCGGGGGGGCCCAGCAATGAGCAGTTCTTC. Translating gives CASSLPAGGPSNEQFF.

This chain links TRBV9 with TRBJ2-7; 7 bases align to TRBD2. The CDR3 has 15 amino acids. Germline V CDR1 and CDR2: SGDLS, YYNGEE. J was trimmed by 2 bases and V by 0 bases; bases with no gene match: 5. The CDR3 nucleotides read TGTGCCAGCAGCGTAGACGGGGGGACTCCCTACGAGCAGTACTTC. Its protein product is CASSVDGGTPYEQYF.

This clone has a handful of counts. The V call is TRBV5-1, the J call TRBJ2-3; TRBD1 matches 7 bases. Losses at the gene ends were 4 bases for V and 10 bases for J; bases not matched to a gene: 6. Germline CDR1 reads SGHRS; CDR2 reads YFSETQ. The CDR3 length is 12 residues. In DNA, the CDR3 is TGCGCCAGCAGCCTAGACAGGGTAGCGCAGTATTTT. This encodes CASSLDRVAQYF.

The chain combines TRBV25-1 with TRBJ1-6, with 8 nucleotides matching TRBD1. J gave up 5 bases and V 4 bases, and 4 bases lay outside the gene matches. Per germline, CDR1 MGHDK and CDR2 SYGVNS. The CDR3 covers 15 residues. The CDR3 DNA follows: TGTGCCAGCAGTGTTCTGGACAGGGATAATTCACCCCTCCACTTT. Residues: CASSVLDRDNSPLHF.

This clone was picked up a small number of times. This chain links TRBV30 with TRBJ2-7; D not certain. V was cut by 3 bases and J by 1 base, with 13 bases left in between. Germline CDR1 is GTSNPN and CDR2 is SVGIG (reference sequence). CDR3 length: 14 amino acids. In DNA form, the CDR3 reads TGTGCCTGGAGGGCTGACTGGAATTCCTACGAGCAGTACTTC. It codes for CAWRADWNSYEQYF.

The chain recombines TRBV5-8 with TRBJ1-1; a possible D gene is TRBD1 (6 bases). Germline assignment: CDR1 SGHTS and CDR2 YDEGEE. The CDR3 totals 14 residues. Trimming cost V 2 bases and J 1 base, with 9 bases left between them. CDR3 amino acids: CASSFWTENTEAFF. CDR3 nucleotide sequence: TGTGCCAGCAGCTTTTGGACAGAGAACACTGAAGCTTTCTTT.

This clone has only a few counts. The V and J genes are TRBV30 and TRBJ2-6; D uncertain. This CDR3 comprises 12 residues. Germline V gene sequence: CDR1 GTSNPN, CDR2 SVGIG (reference sequence). Trimming removed 2 bases at V and 4 bases at J, with 3 bases between. This CDR3 reads CAWSPGANVLTF. The CDR3 DNA reads TGTGCCTGGAGTCCGGGGGCCAACGTCCTGACTTTC.

Only a few counts were recorded for this clone. CDR3 region: CASSQDAAGGRKTQYF. In DNA, the CDR3 is TGCGCCAGCAGCCAAGATGCCGCGGGAGGGAGGAAGACCCAGTACTTC. V and J are TRBV4-3 and TRBJ2-5; 9 bases are a match to TRBD2. Germline V gives CDR1 LGHNA, CDR2 YSLEER. Trimming took 0 bases from V and 6 from J; bases not matched to a gene: 8. The CDR3 covers 16 residues.

V is TRBV7-2 and J is TRBJ2-7; possibly TRBD2 for D (6 bases). The CDR3 runs to 14 residues. Germline lookup yields CDR1 SGHTA and CDR2 FQGNSA. V was shortened by 3 bases and J by 1 base, with 10 bases between the two germline ends. As DNA, the CDR3 is TGTGCCAGCAGCTTTTCCGGGGGATCCTACGAGCAGTACTTC. As protein: CASSFSGGSYEQYF.

This clone was seen only a few times. The V and J genes are TRBV6-5 and TRBJ2-7; maybe TRBD2 (5 bases). V gave up 3 bases and J gave up 2 bases, with 8 bases separating them. This CDR3 contains 13 residues. Looked up from germline, CDR1 is MNHEY and CDR2 is SVGAGI. The CDR3 DNA follows: TGTGCCAGCAGTTATCGGGAAACCTACGAGCAGTACTTC. Its protein is CASSYRETYEQYF.

This clone has just a few counts. J is TRBJ1-5 and V is TRBV7-2; D gene ambiguous. V lost 5 bases and J 11 bases, leaving 13 bases between the germline ends. The V gene's germline CDR1 is SGHTA and CDR2 FQGNSA. CDR3 size: 12 residues. CDR3 sequence reads: CASSPRGPAQHF. CDR3 DNA: TGTGCCAGCAGCCCCCGCGGGCCGGCCCAGCATTTT.

This clone was counted between two and nine times. J is TRBJ2-6 and V is TRBV5-1; D remains ambiguous. The length of the CDR3 is 14 residues. Trimming cost V 7 bases and J 0 bases, with 8 bases left between them. The germline gives CDR1 SGHRS, CDR2 YFSETQ. Written as DNA, the CDR3 is TGCGCCAGCCTCGACAACTCTGGGGCCAACGTCCTGACTTTC. Its protein product is CASLDNSGANVLTF.

The chain has TRBV7-2 and TRBJ2-3; D is perhaps TRBD2 (6 bases). V was cut by 4 bases and J by 3 bases, with 11 bases left in between. CDR1 and CDR2 (germline): SGHTA, FQGNSA. The CDR3 contains 14 residues. CDR3 sequence reads: CASSSPGGTDTQYF. In DNA, the CDR3 is TGTGCCAGCAGCTCCCCCGGGGGTACAGATACGCAGTATTTT. The full variable domain, rest sourced from reference TRBV7-2 and TRBJ2-3, is GAGVSQSPSNKVTEKGKDVELRCDPISGHTALYWYRQSLGQGLEFLIYFQGNSAPDKSGLPSDRFSAERTGGSVSTLTIQRTQQEDSAVYLCASSSPGGTDTQYFGPGTRLTVL.

The V call is TRBV5-1, the J call TRBJ2-7; 12 bases agree with TRBD2. The V gene's germline CDR1 is SGHRS and CDR2 YFSETQ. The CDR3 is 17 residues long. The V gene end was trimmed by 1 base and the J gene end by 0 bases; junction bases not matched to a gene: 5. The CDR3 is CASSLLAGGLSSYEQYF. The CDR3 DNA follows: TGCGCCAGCAGCTTGCTAGCGGGGGGGCTGAGCTCCTACGAGCAGTACTTC. The full variable domain, rest sourced from reference TRBV5-1 and TRBJ2-7, is KAGVTQTPRYLIKTRGQQVTLSCSPISGHRSVSWYQQTPGQGLQFLFEYFSETQRNKGNFPGRFSGRQFSNSRSEMNVSTLELGDSALYLCASSLLAGGLSSYEQYFGPGTRLTVT.

This clone was counted between two and nine times. The chain joins TRBV7-2 to TRBJ2-7, with 10 bases matching TRBD2. Germline CDR1 and CDR2: SGHTA and FQGNSA. With 5 bases clipped from V and 3 bases from J, the junction kept 10 bases outside the gene matches. This CDR3 is built from 16 residues. CDR3 bases: TGTGCCAGCAGCATTTCTAGCGGGAGTGTTTTCTACGAGCAGTACTTC. It is translated as CASSISSGSVFYEQYF.

V is TRBV11-2 and J is TRBJ2-1; possibly TRBD1 for D (5 bases). The CDR3 extends over 15 amino acids. Germline V gene lookup returns CDR1 SGHAT and CDR2 FQNNGV. V was clipped by 1 base and J by 5 bases, with 12 bases between them. CDR3 nucleotides: TGTGCCAGCAGCTTAGGCCGGACAAAGAACAATGAGCAGTTCTTC. The encoded protein is CASSLGRTKNNEQFF.

This clone turned up a few times. The chain carries TRBV5-4 and TRBJ2-1; the D is unclear. The CDR3 has 13 amino acids. From germline, CDR1 is SGHNT and CDR2 YYREEE (reference sequence). V was clipped by 4 bases and J by 3 bases, with 8 bases between them. The DNA for the CDR3 is TGTGCCAGCAGCCTGAGTAACTACAATGAGCAGTTCTTC. Translation gives CASSLSNYNEQFF.

This clone was seen more than once but under ten times. V gene TRBV2 combines with J gene TRBJ1-1, with D unclear. Germline V CDR1 and CDR2: SNHLY, FYNNEI. The CDR3 loop spans 13 amino acids. V dropped 9 bases and J dropped 2 bases, with 13 bases sitting between them. The CDR3 DNA reads as TGTGCCAGTCTTACAGTGGGCAACACTGAAGCTTTCTTT. This gives the protein CASLTVGNTEAFF.

This clone turned up a few times. The chain couples TRBV7-9 to TRBJ2-6; TRBD1 is a possible D gene (5 bases). V dropped 4 bases and J dropped 0 bases, with 16 bases sitting between them. Per the germline V gene, CDR1 is SEHNR and CDR2 is FQNEAQ (reference sequence). The CDR3 is 18 amino acids. The DNA of the CDR3 is TGTGCCAGCAGCTCAAGACAGCTACACGGCTCTGGGGCCAACGTCCTGACTTTC. Translating gives CASSSRQLHGSGANVLTF.

The gene calls are TRBV19 and TRBJ1-2, with D perhaps TRBD1 (6 bases). The germline V gene encodes CDR1 LNHDA and CDR2 SQIVND (reference sequence). CDR3 length: 13 amino acids. V was shortened by 0 bases and J by 8 bases, with 10 bases between the two germline ends. This chain's CDR3 is CASSIETGGGYTF. The DNA of the CDR3 is TGTGCCAGTAGTATAGAGACAGGCGGAGGCTACACCTTC.

This clone was counted only a few times. CDR3 DNA: TGTGTGGCGGGATCGAACACCGGGGAGCTGTTTTTT. It codes for CVAGSNTGELFF. The chain combines TRBV28 with TRBJ2-2, with a tentative D call TRBD2 (6 bases). CDR1 is MDHEN, CDR2 SYDVKM, per germline. This CDR3 has 12 residues.

Only a few counts were recorded for this clone. The V call is TRBV7-3, the J call TRBJ2-4, with a tentative D call TRBD2 (7 bases). Deletions cut 6 bases from V and 5 bases from J, with 11 bases between. The CDR3 runs 13 residues. Germline-derived CDR1 and CDR2 are SGHTA and FQGTGA. Written as DNA, the CDR3 is TGTGCCAGCAGGGGGAGGGGGGAAAACATTCAGTACTTC. It translates to CASRGRGENIQYF.

The V gene is TRBV10-3, the J gene TRBJ2-1; TRBD1 matches 7 bases. The CDR3 consists of 15 residues. V dropped 6 bases and J dropped 0; count of bases not matched to a gene: 5. Looked up from germline, CDR1 is ENHRY and CDR2 is SYGVKD. Here the CDR3 reads CAIRVTGSSYNEQFF. The CDR3 DNA reads TGTGCCATCAGAGTGACAGGGAGCTCCTACAATGAGCAGTTCTTC.

This clone was recorded a few times. The J gene is TRBJ1-1, the V gene TRBV7-3; no clear D gene. CDR1 is SGHTA, CDR2 FQGTGA, per germline. This CDR3 is built from 16 residues. With 2 bases removed from V and 5 bases from J, the gap between germline ends came to 18 bases. Written as DNA, the CDR3 is TGTGCCAGCAGCTTACCCACCGGGTCCTCGGGGACTGAAGCTTTCTTT. Its translation: CASSLPTGSSGTEAFF.

In this sample, this clone turned up a few times. The genes are TRBV7-9 and TRBJ2-7; D call uncertain. Trimming shortened V by 1 base and J by 3 bases, and 7 bases separated the two germline ends. Per the germline V gene, CDR1 is SEHNR and CDR2 is FQNEAQ (reference sequence). The CDR3 covers 13 residues. The CDR3 is CASSLDNGYEQYF. DNA of the CDR3: TGTGCCAGCAGCTTAGATAACGGCTACGAGCAGTACTTC.

Regarding this clone: The identical CDR3 is also encoded by other nucleotide sequences in the sample. The genes are TRBV4-3 and TRBJ2-7, with 7 bases matching TRBD1. This CDR3 region has 13 residues. With V trimmed by 3 bases and J by 4 bases, 3 bases remained unmatched. CDR1 and CDR2 from the germline V gene are LGHNA and YSLEER. Here the CDR3 DNA reads TGCGCCAGCAGCCAGGGACAGACATACGAGCAGTACTTC. Translation gives CASSQGQTYEQYF.

Worth noting for this clone: Distinct nucleotide sequences in the sample also encode this CDR3. The rearrangement links TRBV7-2 to TRBJ1-1; D gene ambiguous. The CDR3 consists of 13 residues. Germline V gene lookup returns CDR1 SGHTA and CDR2 FQGNSA. V dropped 6 bases and J dropped 1 base, with 9 bases sitting between them. The CDR3 spells CASSSQENTEAFF. The DNA for the CDR3 is TGTGCCAGCAGTTCCCAGGAGAACACTGAAGCTTTCTTT.

The V and J genes are TRBV18 and TRBJ2-1, with D uncertain. V lost 2 bases to trimming and J lost 0 bases, with 5 bases between them. The CDR3 runs to 14 residues. Germline CDR1 is KGHSH and CDR2 is LQKENI. The CDR3 region is CASSPTSSYNEQFF. DNA for the CDR3: TGTGCCAGCTCACCAACGAGCTCCTACAATGAGCAGTTCTTC.

This chain uses TRBV6-5 with TRBJ2-7; TRBD1 agrees at 9 bases. This CDR3 is 16 amino acids long. CDR1 is MNHEY and CDR2 is SVGAGI in the germline V gene. V lost 2 bases, J lost 3 bases, and 8 bases stayed unmatched. The CDR3 nucleotides read TGTGCCAGCAGTTACCAAACCGGGACAGGGCTCTACGAGCAGTACTTC. This sequence encodes CASSYQTGTGLYEQYF.

This clone came up a few times. The identical CDR3 is also encoded by other nucleotide sequences in the sample. The J gene is TRBJ2-5, the V gene TRBV6-1, with TRBD1 identical over 8 bases. The CDR3 consists of 14 residues. The germline V gene has CDR1 MNHNS and CDR2 SASEGT. V was pared by 2 bases and J by 5 bases, with 4 bases of the junction left unmatched. The CDR3 DNA follows: TGTGCCAGCAGTGAACTGGCAGGGGGCGAGACCCAGTACTTC. Protein product: CASSELAGGETQYF.